The next 29 T cell receptor beta chains were all read from a single sample in a study of blood T cell repertoires in COVID-19. Sequencing was performed with immunoSEQ multiplex PCR; in TCRdb, only in-frame clones are kept and a portion is missing. The sample records hundreds of thousands of clones, about nine tenths being singletons. Sequenced sample: peripheral blood. The source is a man aged 35 to 55 with acute or convalescent COVID-19.

The chain is built from TRBV3-1 (or the pseudogene TRBV3-2) and TRBJ1-1, with a tentative D call TRBD1 (5 bases). Germline loops: CDR1 LGHDT, CDR2 YNNKEL (reference sequence). V was cut by 4 bases and J by 2 bases, with 11 bases left in between. The CDR3 is 14 amino acids. CDR3 region: CASSPGWFNTEAFF. The CDR3 nucleotides read TGTGCCAGCAGCCCAGGGTGGTTTAACACTGAAGCTTTCTTT.

The V and J genes are TRBV28 and TRBJ2-7; 8 bases map to TRBD2. Germline CDR1 is MDHEN and CDR2 is SYDVKM. With 8 bases clipped from V and 5 bases from J, the junction kept 14 bases outside the gene matches. The CDR3 covers 15 residues. The CDR3 here is CASLAAREVFHEQYF. The CDR3 bases are TGTGCCAGCCTTGCCGCGCGGGAGGTTTTCCACGAGCAGTACTTC.

The rearrangement uses TRBV15 and TRBJ2-7; 9 bases match TRBD2. V trimming: 0 bases; J trimming: 7 bases; junction bases outside the gene matches: 13. The germline gives CDR1 LNHNV, CDR2 YYDKDF (reference sequence). The CDR3 sequence is 17 residues long. The CDR3 here is CATSRDLTSGISREQYF. CDR3 bases: TGTGCCACCAGCAGAGATCTGACTAGCGGCATCTCTCGGGAGCAGTACTTC.

The chain links TRBV29-1 to TRBJ2-7, with 7 bases aligning to TRBD1. Germline-derived CDR1 and CDR2 are SQVTM and ANQGSEA. Trimming at V came to 6 bases and at J to 6 bases, leaving 5 bases not matched to a gene. This CDR3 is 11 amino acids long. The CDR3 bases are TGCAGCGTGCGCTCAGGGGGCGAGCAGTACTTC. Amino acid sequence: CSVRSGGEQYF.

The chain combines TRBV7-8 with TRBJ1-5; D ambiguous. Germline CDR1 and CDR2: SGHVS and FQNEAQ. The CDR3 extends over 14 amino acids. V was pared by 5 bases and J by 0 bases, with 8 bases between. This chain's CDR3 is CASSATNSNQPQHF. Written as DNA, the CDR3 is TGTGCCAGCAGCGCCACAAATAGCAATCAGCCCCAGCATTTT. Full variable domain (remainder filled in from reference TRBV7-8 and TRBJ1-5): GAGVSQSPRYKVAKRGQDVALRCDPISGHVSLFWYQQALGQGPEFLTYFQNEAQLDKSGLPSDRFFAERPEGSVSTLKIQRTQQEDSAVYLCASSATNSNQPQHFGDGTRLSIL.

The rearrangement uses TRBV7-3 and TRBJ2-1, with 11 bases fitting TRBD2. Germline loops: CDR1 SGHTA, CDR2 FQGTGA. Trimming cost V 3 bases and J 10 bases; bases outside gene matches: 8. This CDR3 region has 15 residues. This chain's CDR3 is CASSFLLAGEGEQFF. The CDR3 nucleotides are TGTGCCAGCAGCTTCTTACTAGCGGGAGAGGGGGAGCAGTTCTTC.

The chain employs TRBV5-6 and TRBJ1-5; TRBD1 agrees at 8 bases. From germline, CDR1 is SGHDT and CDR2 YYEEEE. V lost 2 bases to trimming and J lost 2 bases; unmatched junction nucleotides: 9. The CDR3 spans 17 residues. The CDR3 here is CASSFWTGRLGNQPQHF. CDR3 nucleotides: TGTGCCAGCAGCTTTTGGACAGGGCGTTTAGGCAATCAGCCCCAGCATTTT. Filled out from reference TRBV5-6 and TRBJ1-5, the complete variable domain reads DAGVTQSPTHLIKTRGQQVTLRCSPKSGHDTVSWYQQALGQGPQFIFQYYEEEERQRGNFPDRFSGHQFPNYSSELNVNALLLGDSALYLCASSFWTGRLGNQPQHFGDGTRLSIL.

The rearrangement joins TRBV27 to TRBJ2-7; TRBD1 is a possible D gene (7 bases). Germline V gene sequence: CDR1 MNHEY, CDR2 SMNVEV (reference sequence). CDR3 size: 15 residues. V lost 5 bases and J 3 bases, leaving 17 bases between the germline ends. The CDR3 DNA reads TGTGCCAGCAGTCCTCCGGAGGGGGCGAACTACGAGCAGTACTTC. It codes for CASSPPEGANYEQYF.

This clone was observed a few times. The rearrangement links TRBV10-1 to TRBJ1-1, with D uncertain. The CDR3 covers 15 residues. Deletions cut 2 bases from V and 4 bases from J, with 14 bases between. Germline CDR1 WNHNN, CDR2 SYGVQD (reference sequence). The CDR3 reads CASSEVATAATEAFF. The CDR3 DNA is TGCGCCAGCAGTGAGGTGGCCACAGCGGCCACTGAAGCTTTCTTT.

A word on this clone: Additional DNA sequences in this sample encode the identical CDR3. The V gene is TRBV14, the J gene TRBJ1-6; TRBD1 agrees at 7 bases. Per the germline V gene, CDR1 is SGHDN and CDR2 is FVKESK. There are 13 residues in the CDR3. With 6 bases clipped from V and 6 bases from J, the junction kept 2 bases outside the gene matches. The CDR3 bases are TGTGCCAGCAGTCCAGGGGGTAATTCACCCCTCCACTTT. This encodes CASSPGGNSPLHF.

This clone showed up just once. The chain joins TRBV2 to TRBJ2-7, with D possibly matching TRBD2 (5 bases). V lost 5 bases to trimming and J lost 3 bases, with 14 bases between them. Germline-derived CDR1 and CDR2 are SNHLY and FYNNEI. This CDR3 has 14 amino acids. The CDR3 sequence is CASSREAGNYEQYF. Written as DNA, the CDR3 is TGTGCCAGCAGTAGAGAGGCCGGGAACTACGAGCAGTACTTC.

This rearrangement joins TRBV9 to TRBJ1-3; D ambiguous. The CDR3 is made up of 17 amino acids. V shed 3 bases and J shed 0 bases, with 16 bases lying between them. Germline assignment: CDR1 SGDLS and CDR2 YYNGEE. This chain's CDR3 is CASSERVETYSGNTIYF. The DNA for the CDR3 is TGTGCCAGCAGCGAGAGGGTAGAGACCTACTCTGGAAACACCATATATTTT.

The chain uses TRBV28 and TRBJ2-7, with 9 bases matching TRBD1. The CDR3 runs 13 residues. The ends lost 6 bases at V and 5 bases at J; junction bases unmatched: 5. The germline V gene encodes CDR1 MDHEN and CDR2 SYDVKM. In nucleotides, the CDR3 is TGTGCCAGCAGCGTACAGGGGGCCCACGAGCAGTACTTC. This sequence encodes CASSVQGAHEQYF.

The chain has TRBV28 and TRBJ1-5; D not resolved. Trimming removed 4 bases from V and 0 bases from J, with 10 bases in between. Per the germline V gene, CDR1 is MDHEN and CDR2 is SYDVKM. This CDR3 is built from 15 residues. The CDR3, as DNA: TGTGCCAGCAGTTCCCCGGTGTATAGCAATCAGCCCCAGCATTTT. The encoded protein is CASSSPVYSNQPQHF.

This clone was detected once. The chain combines TRBV6-5 with TRBJ2-3, with TRBD1 matching over 7 bases. Trimming took 4 bases from V and 2 from J; bases not matched to a gene: 9. Germline V gives CDR1 MNHEY, CDR2 SVGAGI. CDR3 length: 16 amino acids. The CDR3 loop reads CASSLTRTGVTDTQYF. The DNA of the CDR3 is TGTGCCAGCAGTTTGACCAGAACAGGGGTCACAGATACGCAGTATTTT.

The gene calls are TRBV5-1 and TRBJ2-5, with 8 bases identical to TRBD1. The CDR3 sequence is 15 residues long. Germline CDR1 SGHRS, CDR2 YFSETQ. J lost 0 bases, V lost 3 bases, and 4 bases had no gene match. CDR3 loop: CASSSGQGYQETQYF. The CDR3 coding sequence is TGCGCCAGCAGCTCCGGACAGGGCTACCAAGAGACCCAGTACTTC.

This rearrangement joins TRBV28 to TRBJ2-5; D possibly corresponds to TRBD2 (6 bases). Germline V CDR1 and CDR2: MDHEN, SYDVKM. Trimming removed 4 bases from V and 4 bases from J, with 13 bases in between. CDR3 length: 14 amino acids. CDR3 bases: TGTGCCAGCAGTTCCCCCGCGGGATCAGAGACCCAGTACTTC. Translation: CASSSPAGSETQYF.

The chain couples TRBV27 to TRBJ2-3, with TRBD1 as a possible D gene (5 bases). Trimming removed 4 bases at V and 0 bases at J, with 11 bases between. Germline CDR1 and CDR2: MNHEY and SMNVEV (reference sequence). The CDR3 is made up of 15 amino acids. CDR3 DNA sequence: TGTGCCAGCAGTTGGGGCCCGGACAGCACAGATACGCAGTATTTT. Its protein is CASSWGPDSTDTQYF.

This chain joins TRBV30 and TRBJ1-2; 9 bases are shared with TRBD1. The J segment lost 7 bases and the V segment lost 0 bases, leaving 9 bases of the junction unmatched. The germline V gene has CDR1 GTSNPN and CDR2 SVGIG (reference sequence). CDR3 length: 15 amino acids. CDR3 nucleotide sequence: TGTGCCTGGAGTGTTTTTACAGGGGGCATGGCTGGCTACACCTTC. This encodes CAWSVFTGGMAGYTF.

This rearrangement joins TRBV5-1 to TRBJ2-1; D is perhaps TRBD1 (6 bases). This CDR3 has 16 residues. From germline, CDR1 is SGHRS and CDR2 YFSETQ. V was clipped by 0 bases and J by 6 bases, with 16 bases between them. CDR3 protein: CASSLEGRGVPNEQFF. CDR3 sequence (DNA): TGCGCCAGCAGCTTGGAGGGCAGGGGAGTACCCAATGAGCAGTTCTTC.

This chain connects TRBV7-9 to TRBJ2-3; TRBD1 matches at 10 bases. Germline V gene data show CDR1 as SEHNR and CDR2 as FQNEAQ (reference sequence). The CDR3 has 16 amino acids. Trimming cost V 5 bases and J 4 bases; bases outside gene matches: 9. In nucleotides, the CDR3 is TGTGCCAGCAGCCCCCGGGACAGGGGATCGGCAGATACGCAGTATTTT. It specifies CASSPRDRGSADTQYF.

This clone was observed once. The CDR3 loop is CASSSQGGPTDTQYF. DNA for the CDR3: TGTGCCAGCAGCTCGCAAGGGGGCCCTACAGATACGCAGTATTTT. The chain couples TRBV11-2 to TRBJ2-3, with 7 nucleotides matching TRBD1. Germline V gene sequence: CDR1 SGHAT, CDR2 FQNNGV. The CDR3 is made up of 15 amino acids. V lost 4 bases to trimming and J lost 3 bases; unmatched junction nucleotides: 7.

This chain uses TRBV29-1 with TRBJ2-2; a weak D match, TRBD2 (5 bases). Trimming pared 6 bases from V and 4 bases from J, leaving 15 bases between. Germline-derived CDR1 and CDR2 are SQVTM and ANQGSEA. The CDR3 spans 14 residues. The CDR3 DNA sequence: TGCAGCGTGTTACGAGGGTCTCCCACCGGGGAGCTGTTTTTT. It is translated as CSVLRGSPTGELFF.

This chain uses TRBV19 with TRBJ1-4, with 9 positions matching TRBD1. V lost 5 bases, J lost 8 bases, and 3 bases stayed unmatched. CDR1 LNHDA and CDR2 SQIVND come from the germline V gene (reference sequence). This CDR3 is built from 13 residues. The CDR3 is CASSRTGEEKLFF. As DNA, the CDR3 is TGTGCCAGTAGTCGGACAGGGGAAGAAAAACTGTTTTTT.

This rearrangement joins TRBV9 to TRBJ2-3, with a weak D call TRBD2 (5 bases). The germline gives CDR1 SGDLS, CDR2 YYNGEE. CDR3 length: 16 amino acids. With 0 bases removed from V and 0 bases from J, the gap between germline ends came to 11 bases. CDR3 DNA sequence: TGTGCCAGCAGCGTAGGTTCTAGCCATAGCACAGATACGCAGTATTTT. Amino acid sequence: CASSVGSSHSTDTQYF.

The rearrangement joins TRBV11-3 to TRBJ2-2; 9 bases line up with TRBD2. The CDR3 is 17 amino acids. The V gene end was trimmed by 5 bases and the J gene end by 6 bases; junction bases not matched to a gene: 13. Germline assignment: CDR1 SGHNT and CDR2 YENEEA. CDR3 residues: CASSATSSGDPAGELFF. For the CDR3, the DNA is TGTGCCAGCAGCGCCACCTCTAGCGGGGACCCGGCCGGGGAGCTGTTTTTT.

The CDR3: CASSFPTSGGNNEQFF. The CDR3 DNA sequence: TGTGCCAGCAGCTTCCCTACTAGCGGGGGCAACAATGAGCAGTTCTTC. V and J are TRBV7-9 and TRBJ2-1; 11 bases are shared with TRBD2. Germline loops: CDR1 SEHNR, CDR2 FQNEAQ (reference sequence). CDR3 length: 16 residues. The V and J ends lost 3 bases and 5 bases, in that order; junction bases with no gene match: 6.

The rearrangement joins TRBV27 to TRBJ1-2, with 7 bases lining up with TRBD1. Germline CDR1 reads MNHEY; CDR2 reads SMNVEV (reference sequence). CDR3 length: 13 amino acids. V was clipped by 6 bases and J by 2 bases; unmatched bases: 3. The CDR3 is CASSSDRNYGYTF. The CDR3 nucleotides read TGTGCCAGCAGCTCGGACAGGAACTATGGCTACACCTTC.

J is TRBJ2-5 and V is TRBV5-1, with D uncertain. The V end was cut by 5 bases, the J end by 0 bases, with 8 bases between. This CDR3 has 13 amino acids. Germline V lookup: CDR1 SGHRS, CDR2 YFSETQ. The CDR3: CASRIRDQETQYF. CDR3 sequence (DNA): TGCGCCAGCAGAATCCGGGACCAAGAGACCCAGTACTTC.